This TCR beta chain is drawn from a study of cytomegalovirus exposure and HLA in healthy donors. PCR amplification relied on 60 Vbeta primers (plus 13 Jbeta primers). Repertoires were generated with immunoSEQ multiplex PCR, while TCRdb's copy carries only in-frame clones and drops some. This sample has about 160,000 clones; around four fifths occur once, and the top ten carry 1.5% to 2.5%. Sequencing was done on a sample of PBMCs. This sequence was found in a man aged 18-30 years in good health and CMV-seronegative.

The DNA of the CDR3 is TGTGCCTGGAGCATCGAGACGGGGGGGCGGGCCTACAATGAGCAGTTCTTC. It encodes CAWSIETGGRAYNEQFF. The chain employs TRBV30 and TRBJ2-1; the match to TRBD2 covers 8 bases. CDR3 length: 17 residues. Trimming cost V 3 bases and J 2 bases; bases outside gene matches: 12. Looked up from germline, CDR1 is GTSNPN and CDR2 is SVGIG (reference sequence). Drawing the rest from reference TRBV30 and TRBJ2-1, the complete variable domain is SQTIHQWPATLVQPVGSPLSLECTVEGTSNPNLYWYRQAAGRGLQLLFYSVGIGQISSEVPQNLSASRPQDRQFILSSKKLLLSDSGFYLCAWSIETGGRAYNEQFFGPGTRLTVL.